This T cell receptor beta chain was documented in a study of response to subunit inactivated influenza vaccine. General study points: Authors suggested each seasonal influenza vaccination recruits few new T cells.

This clonotype was recorded at least ten times. Its matching antigen is unknown. From the RT-PCR reads, TCRdb called clonotypes with MiXCR, one entry per CDR3 protein. This table has about 480,000 distinct CDR3 sequences, over 9.5% appearing once. CDR3 length equals 13 residues. Germline assignment: CDR1 SQVTM and CDR2 ANQGSEA. V was pared by 4 bases and J by 6 bases, with 15 bases between. This chain connects TRBV29-1 to TRBJ1-1, with D possibly being TRBD1 (5 bases). This clonotype was obtained from a man aged 50-59 years who received an inactivated influenza vaccine. The sequences come from PBMCs from blood, collected roughly 6 weeks after vaccination. The CDR3 nucleotides read TGCAGCGTTGCAGTGGGGGAAAACGCTGAAGCTTTCTTT. It is translated as CSVAVGENAEAFF.